Presented here are 23 T cell receptor beta chains from one specimen sequenced in a study of shared clonotypes between healthy human individuals. Only in-frame clones appear in the TCRdb table, and some are missing; sequencing was by immunoSEQ multiplex PCR. The data show about 1.4 million clones, with roughly 96% seen just once and over 1% held by the top ten. Sequencing was performed on naive CD4+ T cells sorted from blood. The subset: CD45RA+ positively selected. Receptor source: a man aged 30 to 45 in good health.

The V gene is TRBV18, the J gene TRBJ2-3; D may be TRBD1 or TRBD2 (6 bases each). Trimming shortened V by 3 bases and J by 1 base, and 17 bases separated the two germline ends. The CDR3 covers 17 residues. Germline V gene lookup returns CDR1 KGHSH and CDR2 LQKENI. CDR3 residues: CASSPRKGGVGTDTQYF. CDR3 DNA sequence: TGTGCCAGCTCACCTAGGAAGGGGGGAGTCGGCACAGATACGCAGTATTTT.

The chain joins TRBV7-9 to TRBJ2-5; weak D call: TRBD2 (5 bases). The CDR3 covers 14 residues. V gave up 4 bases and J gave up 5 bases, with 14 bases separating them. Per the germline V gene, CDR1 is SEHNR and CDR2 is FQNEAQ (reference sequence). The CDR3 DNA reads as TGTGCCAGCAGCTGGCGGAGGTCGGGTGAGACCCAGTACTTC. Residues: CASSWRRSGETQYF.

The chain carries TRBV25-1 and TRBJ1-1; TRBD1 might be the D (6 bases). Per the germline V gene, CDR1 is MGHDK and CDR2 is SYGVNS. The CDR3 is 13 amino acids. V lost 8 bases, J lost 7 bases, and 17 bases lay in between. The CDR3: CASRTAAMGEAFF. CDR3 sequence (DNA): TGTGCCAGCCGGACAGCCGCCATGGGTGAAGCTTTCTTT.

The chain joins TRBV5-6 to TRBJ1-1, with 7 bases fitting TRBD1. The CDR3 has 13 residues. The V and J ends lost 3 bases and 5 bases, in that order; junction bases with no gene match: 4. Germline lookup yields CDR1 SGHDT and CDR2 YYEEEE. Written as DNA, the CDR3 is TGTGCCAGCAGCTCGACAGGGAGGACTGAAGCTTTCTTT. Its translation: CASSSTGRTEAFF.

The rearrangement links TRBV5-1 to TRBJ2-3; D call uncertain. The CDR3 spans 11 residues. From germline, CDR1 is SGHRS and CDR2 YFSETQ. The V end lost 4 bases, the J end lost 8 bases, and 8 bases lay between the germline ends. The CDR3 reads CASSAVGTQYF. The CDR3 region has the DNA TGCGCCAGCAGCGCCGTCGGTACGCAGTATTTT.

The table lists this clone with a count of one. The chain has TRBV29-1 and TRBJ1-2, with D uncertain. Trimming shortened V by 8 bases and J by 4 bases, and 14 bases separated the two germline ends. Germline-derived CDR1 and CDR2 are SQVTM and ANQGSEA. This CDR3 region has 12 residues. CDR3 amino acids: CSTSLSVYGYTF. The CDR3 DNA reads as TGCAGCACGTCCCTGAGTGTCTATGGCTACACCTTC.

This clone was counted a single time. The V gene is TRBV7-6, the J gene TRBJ2-1; D unclear. Trimming stripped 1 base from V and 1 base from J, with 20 bases between. The germline CDR1 and CDR2 sequences are SGHVS and FNYEAQ. The CDR3 is made up of 19 amino acids. CDR3 sequence: CASSLVPPPLRSSYNEQFF. CDR3 sequence (DNA): TGTGCCAGCAGCTTAGTGCCCCCCCCCTTGCGGTCTTCCTACAATGAGCAGTTCTTC.

The V gene is TRBV5-4, the J gene TRBJ2-7; 12 bases line up with TRBD2. Unmatched junction bases numbered 4, after V lost 5 bases and J lost 4 bases. This CDR3 is 14 amino acids long. In germline, CDR1 is SGHNT, CDR2 YYREEE (reference sequence). CDR3: CASRRTSGKYEQYF. The CDR3, as DNA: TGTGCCAGCAGACGGACTAGCGGGAAATACGAGCAGTACTTC.

This chain uses TRBV6-5 with TRBJ1-5; 9 bases fit TRBD1. The CDR3 sequence is 15 residues long. V lost 6 bases to trimming and J lost 7 bases; unmatched junction nucleotides: 10. CDR1 and CDR2 from the germline V gene are MNHEY and SVGAGI. CDR3 protein: CASSRSGQGNQPQHF. CDR3 DNA sequence: TGTGCCAGCAGCCGATCAGGACAGGGGAACCAGCCCCAGCATTTT.

The chain is built from TRBV5-1 and TRBJ2-3; 8 bases agree with TRBD2. The CDR3 is 14 amino acids. The trim removed 9 bases at V and 0 bases at J, leaving 6 bases unmatched. Germline V gives CDR1 SGHRS, CDR2 YFSETQ. The CDR3 loop is CATNSGKSTDTQYF. CDR3 coding DNA: TGCGCCACCAATAGCGGGAAAAGCACAGATACGCAGTATTTT.

CDR3 protein: CATSRDRGGKGYGDEQFF. DNA for the CDR3: TGTGCCACCAGCAGAGATCGAGGGGGTAAAGGGTATGGGGATGAGCAGTTCTTC. The chain joins TRBV15 to TRBJ2-1; tentative D call: TRBD1 (6 bases). Per germline, CDR1 LNHNV and CDR2 YYDKDF (reference sequence). The CDR3 runs 18 residues. Trimming shortened V by 0 bases and J by 8 bases, and 23 bases separated the two germline ends.

The chain has TRBV18 and TRBJ2-5; possible D gene TRBD1, 6 bases. The CDR3 is made up of 16 amino acids. CDR1 is KGHSH, CDR2 LQKENI, per germline. Deletions cut 1 base from V and 8 bases from J, with 20 bases between. The CDR3 loop reads CASSPLTGHIRSTQYF. CDR3 in DNA: TGTGCCAGCTCACCACTAACGGGACACATAAGATCCACCCAGTACTTC.

The chain carries TRBV14 and TRBJ2-7; D remains unclear. The CDR3 length is 12 residues. The ends were cut back, 3 bases at V and 3 bases at J, with 6 bases in the middle. Germline V lookup: CDR1 SGHDN, CDR2 FVKESK. The CDR3 sequence: CASSQIHYEQYF. The CDR3 DNA reads TGTGCCAGCAGCCAGATCCACTACGAGCAGTACTTC.

The CDR3 DNA is TGTGCCAGCAGCAGGGGGTATAAAGCCAAAAACATTCAGTACTTC. Its protein is CASSRGYKAKNIQYF. The V call is TRBV9, the J call TRBJ2-4; D is possibly TRBD1 (6 bases). The length of the CDR3 is 15 residues. Germline V CDR1 and CDR2: SGDLS, YYNGEE. Trimming removed 4 bases from V and 0 bases from J, with 11 bases in between.

This chain uses TRBV5-4 with TRBJ1-1, with TRBD1 identical over 7 bases. The CDR3 is 15 residues long. V was clipped by 4 bases and J by 1 base; unmatched bases: 7. Per germline, CDR1 SGHNT and CDR2 YYREEE (reference sequence). The chain's CDR3 is CASSSGQEGNTEAFF. The CDR3 DNA reads as TGTGCCAGCAGCAGCGGACAGGAGGGGAACACTGAAGCTTTCTTT.

This clone was seen once. The V call is TRBV7-9, the J call TRBJ2-2, with D tentatively TRBD1 (5 bases). V shed 8 bases and J shed 2 bases, with 9 bases lying between them. CDR1 SEHNR and CDR2 FQNEAQ come from the germline V gene (reference sequence). The CDR3 has 13 residues. In DNA, the CDR3 is TGTGCCAGCGGACAAATCAACACCGGGGAGCTGTTTTTT. Translation gives CASGQINTGELFF.

Comment on this clone: The germline gene is not matched at one end of the junction; a read error may be the cause. The gene calls are TRBV7-7 and TRBJ2-2, with 7 bases identical to TRBD1. The germline CDR1 and CDR2 sequences are SSHAT and FNYEAQ (reference sequence). The CDR3 is 13 residues long. The CDR3 here is CASSPGGTGELFF. In DNA form, the CDR3 reads TGTGCTAGCAGCCCAGGGGGCACCGGGGAGCTGTTTTTT.

The genes are TRBV5-1 and TRBJ2-3; TRBD2 is a possible D gene (6 bases). With 6 bases removed from V and 10 bases from J, the gap between germline ends came to 18 bases. The CDR3 has 13 residues. The germline V gene has CDR1 SGHRS and CDR2 YFSETQ. The CDR3 DNA sequence: TGCGCCAGCAACTCCGATGGGGGGACGGCGCAGTATTTT. Its translation is CASNSDGGTAQYF.

The chain joins TRBV5-1 to TRBJ2-2, with TRBD2 identical over 7 bases. V was clipped by 4 bases and J by 6 bases; unmatched bases: 9. The CDR3 extends over 15 amino acids. CDR1 is SGHRS, CDR2 YFSETQ, per germline. The CDR3 DNA follows: TGCGCCAGCAGCAAGGGCACTAGCGAGCCCGGGGAGCTGTTTTTT. Encoded protein: CASSKGTSEPGELFF.

The chain carries TRBV5-1 and TRBJ2-1; D ambiguous. The CDR3 runs 15 residues. Trimming pared 2 bases from V and 5 bases from J, leaving 14 bases between. CDR1 is SGHRS and CDR2 is YFSETQ in the germline V gene. The CDR3 sequence: CASSFSLGRDNEQFF. The CDR3 DNA reads as TGCGCCAGCAGCTTCTCTCTAGGTCGGGACAATGAGCAGTTCTTC.

This clone was observed once. V usage is TRBV28 and J usage is TRBJ1-2, with 12 nucleotides matching TRBD1. The germline V gene has CDR1 MDHEN and CDR2 SYDVKM. J was trimmed by 2 bases and V by 7 bases; bases with no gene match: 14. CDR3 length equals 18 residues. The CDR3 DNA follows: TGTGCCAGCACCATTACGGGGGACAGGGGGCACCTAAACTATGGCTACACCTTC. Translation gives CASTITGDRGHLNYGYTF.

Only a few counts were recorded for this clone. This rearrangement joins TRBV10-3 to TRBJ2-7; TRBD1 aligns across 7 bases. The CDR3 extends over 16 amino acids. V shed 7 bases and J 2 bases; nucleotides not matched to a gene: 14. CDR1 is ENHRY, CDR2 SYGVKD, per germline. CDR3 nucleotide sequence: TGTGCCATCACTAAAGACAGGGTCACCCCTACCTACGAGCAGTACTTC. Its translation: CAITKDRVTPTYEQYF.

This sequence joins TRBV11-1 and TRBJ2-7, with D unclear. Germline CDR1 reads SGHAT; CDR2 reads FQDESV (reference sequence). The CDR3 totals 14 residues. The germline V and J ends were trimmed by 1 base and 3 bases, with 10 bases remaining between them. The CDR3 here is CASSLGPLDYEQYF. CDR3 nucleotides: TGTGCCAGCAGCTTAGGCCCCTTGGACTACGAGCAGTACTTC. Full variable domain (rest looked up from reference TRBV11-1 and TRBJ2-7): EAEVAQSPRYKITEKSQAVAFWCDPISGHATLYWYRQILGQGPELLVQFQDESVVDDSQLPKDRFSAERLKGVDSTLKIQPAELGDSAMYLCASSLGPLDYEQYFGPGTRLTVT.